The clone carrying this TCR beta chain has a count of ten or more. Its matching antigen is unknown. This CDR3 contains 10 residues. The V end lost 2 bases, the J end lost 5 bases, and 3 bases lay between the germline ends. Germline V gene lookup returns CDR1 DFQATT and CDR2 SNEGSKA (reference sequence). The sample belongs to a study of beta chain bispecific antibodies for T cell cancers. Whole-study findings and limits: Most targeted TRBV signal came from the leukemia cell line cells, not normal T cells.

T cells were expanded from blood mononuclear cells for 3 to 4 days with anti-CD3 OKT3 or CD3/CD28 beads. Clonotype quantities came from unique molecular identifier barcode counts. TCRdb processed the 5' RACE reads anew with MiXCR; each CDR3 protein has one entry. In the table there are 15,000 or so distinct CDR3 sequences, 2.1% of which are singletons. The source material was healthy donor T cells cultured with leukemia cells. The receptor was isolated from a human donor in good health. Some clones in this sample may be carry-over from other donors' samples. The chain couples TRBV20-1 to TRBJ2-5; D gene uncertain. The CDR3 here is CSARRETQYF. The DNA for the CDR3 is TGCAGTGCTAGAAGGGAGACCCAGTACTTC.